These T cell receptor beta chains were read from a single sample in a study of T cell clonotyping in hematopoietic cell transplantation. Clones were sequenced by immunoSEQ multiplex PCR, and TCRdb holds only the in-frame ones, with some missing. The table includes under 6,500 clones, over 90% detected once. Material: peripheral blood mononuclear cells, obtained 100 days after allogeneic stem cell transplant. These TCRs come from a female patient aged 50-59 years who had an allogeneic stem cell transplant from an unrelated donor, so T cells may come from the graft donor. Some clones in this sample may be carry-over from other donors' samples. CDR3s include the opening cysteine and the closing phenylalanine or tryptophan. The D gene is left open where the match is weak. A row's size may be missing; if present it is once, few, many or a size class.

clone_size d_call j_call v_call cdr3_nt cdr3_aa
- - TRBJ1-4 TRBV6-5 TGTGCCAGCAGTTTAGGCAGGGTTGGTGAAAAACTGTTTTTT CASSLGRVGEKLFF
- - TRBJ1-4 TRBV30 TGTGCCTGGAGTCTAGGGCGCGGGGGTGAAAAACTGTTTTTT CAWSLGRGGEKLFF
once - TRBJ1-2 TRBV19 TGTGCCAGTAGTACCCCCCGGGGACGGCAGAACTATGGCTACACCTTC CASSTPRGRQNYGYTF
- - TRBJ1-5 TRBV29-1 TGCAGCGGCCACGGGCTTTGTCAGCCCCAGCATTTT CSGHGLCQPQHF
- TRBD1 TRBJ2-7 TRBV10-3 TGTGCCACCGGGACAGATCCTATCTACGAGCAGTACTTC CATGTDPIYEQYF
- TRBD1 TRBJ2-2 TRBV5-1 TGCGCCAGCAGTCAGGGGGCCTCTAACACCGGGGAGCTGTTTTTT CASSQGASNTGELFF
- TRBD2 TRBJ2-3 TRBV5-1 TGCGCCAGCAGCTTGGCCGGCAACGGGAGGGTCACAGATACGCAGTATTTT CASSLAGNGRVTDTQYF
- - TRBJ2-7 TRBV29-1 TGCAGCGTCGAGGTATCCTACGAGCAGTACTTC CSVEVSYEQYF
- TRBD2 TRBJ2-5 TRBV4-1 TGCGCCAGCAGCCGTTCCGGGACTAGCCAAGAGACCCAGTACTTC CASSRSGTSQETQYF
once - TRBJ1-5 TRBV6-5 TGTGCCACCAGCGAGGCCTCAGTTCGTCAGCCCCAGCATTTT CATSEASVRQPQHF
- TRBD1 TRBJ2-2 TRBV13 TGTGCCAGCAGCCCTCAGGGGGCCGGGGAGCTGTTTTTT CASSPQGAGELFF
- - TRBJ2-5 TRBV12-5 TGTGCTAGTGGTCCCCTCGGTCCCGAAGAGACCCAGTACTTC CASGPLGPEETQYF
few - TRBJ1-1 TRBV6-5 TGTGCCAGCAGTTACCAGGGGCGAGTAGAAGCTTTCTTT CASSYQGRVEAFF
- - TRBJ1-6 TRBV27 TGTGCCAGCAGCTTAGGAGGGGCGGGTAATTCACCCCTCCACTTT CASSLGGAGNSPLHF
once TRBD2 TRBJ2-1 TRBV6-5 TGTGCCAGCAGTAGCGGGAGGGCCTACAATGAGCAGTTCTTC CASSSGRAYNEQFF
- - TRBJ1-5 TRBV11-2 TGTGCCAGCAGCTTCGGACGTAATCAGCCCCAGCATTTT CASSFGRNQPQHF
- - TRBJ2-7 TRBV7-6 TGTGCCAGCAGCCCCGGGTTTTTGGGGGAGCAGTACTTC CASSPGFLGEQYF
- - TRBJ1-2 TRBV6-5 TGTGCCAGCAGTTCATACAGGGAGGTTAGCTATGGCTACACCTTC CASSSYREVSYGYTF
- - TRBJ2-7 TRBV5-1 TGCGCCAGCAGCTTGGTAGTACAGCACTACGAGCAGTACTTC CASSLVVQHYEQYF
- - TRBJ1-2 TRBV6-5 TGTGCCAGCAGTTACTCCCCCGTCAACTTTGGCTACACCTTC CASSYSPVNFGYTF
- TRBD1 TRBJ1-1 TRBV5-6 TGTGCCAGCAGCTTGTCCAGGGGGCGAGTCGGCGGCACTGAAGCTTTCTTT CASSLSRGRVGGTEAFF
- TRBD2 TRBJ2-1 TRBV14 TGTGCCAGCAGCCAACTAGCGGGGAGGAATGAGCAGTTCTTC CASSQLAGRNEQFF